These 30 T cell receptor beta chains were sequenced from one sample in a study of T cell responses to AZD1222 COVID-19 vaccine. Repertoires were generated with immunoSEQ multiplex PCR, while TCRdb's copy carries only in-frame clones and drops some. The table includes approximately 180,000 clones, almost 90% detected once. Specimen: peripheral blood, collected on day 0 of AZD1222 vaccination. These receptors were obtained from an adult in good health.

The V call is TRBV4-3, the J call TRBJ1-2, with D perhaps matching TRBD1 (5 bases). Between the trimmed V and J ends, which lost 2 bases and 5 bases, there was a span of 12 bases. Looked up from germline, CDR1 is LGHNA and CDR2 is YSLEER. The CDR3 runs 14 residues. The CDR3 region has the DNA TGCGCCAGCAGCCAATTCGGGGGGGGATATGGCTACACCTTC. It yields the protein CASSQFGGGYGYTF.

The genes are TRBV11-2 and TRBJ1-2, with D perhaps matching TRBD1 (5 bases). The CDR3 has 13 residues. V was shortened by 1 base and J by 8 bases, with 11 bases between the two germline ends. The germline V gene encodes CDR1 SGHAT and CDR2 FQNNGV. The CDR3 DNA reads TGTGCCAGCAGCTTAGGTCAGGGCCCCGGCTACACCTTC. Its protein product is CASSLGQGPGYTF.

The J gene is TRBJ2-2, the V gene TRBV9, with TRBD1 matching 7 bases. V lost 4 bases and J lost 1; bases outside the gene matches: 4. Germline V CDR1 and CDR2: SGDLS, YYNGEE. The CDR3 is made up of 15 amino acids. In DNA, the CDR3 is TGTGCCAGCAGCAACAGGGGCTGGAACACCGGGGAGCTGTTTTTT. Its protein is CASSNRGWNTGELFF.

This clone was observed once. The J gene is TRBJ1-1, the V gene TRBV11-1; tentative D call: TRBD1 (6 bases). Germline CDR1 is SGHAT and CDR2 is FQDESV (reference sequence). This CDR3 contains 14 residues. Trimming removed 3 bases from V and 8 bases from J, with 16 bases in between. Written as DNA, the CDR3 is TGTGCCAGCAGCTTCACGCAAGGACAGACCGAAGCTTTCTTT. It translates to CASSFTQGQTEAFF. Using reference TRBV11-1 and TRBJ1-1 for the parts outside the CDR3, the full variable domain is EAEVAQSPRYKITEKSQAVAFWCDPISGHATLYWYRQILGQGPELLVQFQDESVVDDSQLPKDRFSAERLKGVDSTLKIQPAELGDSAMYLCASSFTQGQTEAFFGQGTRLTVV.

The V call is TRBV2, the J call TRBJ1-4, with 9 bases lining up with TRBD1. The CDR3 runs 14 residues. J gave up 7 bases and V 6 bases, and 6 bases lay outside the gene matches. Germline V CDR1 and CDR2: SNHLY, FYNNEI. CDR3 sequence: CASRVQGAGEKLFF. In DNA form, the CDR3 reads TGTGCCAGCAGAGTACAGGGGGCGGGTGAAAAACTGTTTTTT.

The V gene is TRBV9, the J gene TRBJ2-2, with 11 bases lining up with TRBD2. With 0 bases clipped from V and 5 bases from J, the junction kept 12 bases outside the gene matches. This CDR3 contains 19 residues. CDR1 is SGDLS, CDR2 YYNGEE, per germline. The CDR3, as DNA: TGTGCCAGCAGCGTAGCCCGGCGTCTAGCGGGGGGAAAAACCGGGGAGCTGTTTTTT. Its translation: CASSVARRLAGGKTGELFF.

The chain uses TRBV12-3 or TRBV12-4 and TRBJ1-2; unclear D gene. V was pared by 4 bases and J by 4 bases, with 4 bases between. The CDR3 loop spans 11 amino acids. Here the CDR3 reads CASSWSYGYTF. The CDR3 nucleotides read TGTGCCAGCAGTTGGAGCTATGGCTACACCTTC.

This chain uses TRBV5-1 with TRBJ1-6, with 7 bases fitting TRBD1. The germline gives CDR1 SGHRS, CDR2 YFSETQ. V gave up 2 bases and J gave up 7 bases; unmatched junction bases: 6. The CDR3 length is 15 residues. In DNA form, the CDR3 reads TGCGCCAGCAGCTTCCGGGACAGCAACAATTCACCCCTCCACTTT. This codes for CASSFRDSNNSPLHF.

The chain carries TRBV29-1 and TRBJ1-2, with D possibly matching TRBD1 (5 bases). The germline V and J ends were trimmed by 5 bases and 0 bases, with 19 bases remaining between them. Germline-derived CDR1 and CDR2 are SQVTM and ANQGSEA. CDR3 length: 16 amino acids. The DNA for the CDR3 is TGCAGCGTTTACGGGGTCAGGGATACGACTAACTATGGCTACACCTTC. Residues: CSVYGVRDTTNYGYTF. Looking up the rest from reference TRBV29-1 and TRBJ1-2 gives the full variable domain: SAVISQKPSRDICQRGTSLTIQCQVDSQVTMMFWYRQQPGQSLTLIATANQGSEATYESGFVIDKFPISRPNLTFSTLTVSNMSPEDSSIYLCSVYGVRDTTNYGYTFGSGTRLTVV.

The V and J genes are TRBV6-5 and TRBJ1-1; D may be TRBD1 (6 bases). CDR1 and CDR2 (germline): MNHEY, SVGAGI. The CDR3 consists of 14 residues. Trimming left V 6 bases short and J 0 bases short, with 11 bases between. The CDR3 nucleotides are TGTGCCAGCAGGCGAGGGGGAGTGAACACTGAAGCTTTCTTT. This sequence encodes CASRRGGVNTEAFF.

CDR3 sequence (DNA): TGTGCCAGCAGCCACTTCCGGGATTCTAATGAAAAACTGTTTTTT. It encodes CASSHFRDSNEKLFF. The chain joins TRBV4-2 to TRBJ1-4, with D unclear. CDR1 LGHNA and CDR2 YNFKEQ come from the germline V gene. The CDR3 is made up of 15 amino acids. The germline V and J ends were trimmed by 3 bases and 3 bases, with 11 bases remaining between them.

Concerning this clone: Other DNA sequences in this specimen translate into the identical CDR3. The chain carries TRBV27 and TRBJ1-4; D might be TRBD1 (6 bases). The CDR3 contains 12 residues. Trimming removed 5 bases at V and 8 bases at J, with 9 bases between. The germline V gene encodes CDR1 MNHEY and CDR2 SMNVEV (reference sequence). The CDR3 spells CASSPQGEKLFF. In DNA form, the CDR3 reads TGTGCCAGCAGTCCCCAGGGGGAAAAACTGTTTTTT.

This clone was detected a few times. This chain links TRBV6-1 with TRBJ2-7, with D tentatively TRBD2 (7 bases). This CDR3 comprises 15 residues. The V gene lost 0 bases and the J gene lost 4 bases, with 13 bases spanning the gap. Germline-derived CDR1 and CDR2 are MNHNS and SASEGT. DNA of the CDR3: TGTGCCAGCAGTGAAGCTCCAGGGGAGGGATACGAGCAGTACTTC. This translates into CASSEAPGEGYEQYF.

The genes are TRBV6-2 or TRBV6-3 and TRBJ1-6, with TRBD1 as a possible D gene (6 bases). This CDR3 contains 13 residues. CDR1 is MNHEY and CDR2 is SVGEGT in the germline V gene. The V gene lost 8 bases and the J gene lost 5 bases, with 10 bases spanning the gap. As DNA, the CDR3 is TGTGCCAGCGGCCGGGACAATAATTCACCCCTCCACTTT. Translation gives CASGRDNNSPLHF.

The rearrangement joins TRBV2 to TRBJ2-3; maybe TRBD1 (5 bases). CDR3 length: 14 amino acids. Germline V lookup: CDR1 SNHLY, CDR2 FYNNEI. Deletions cut 3 bases from V and 5 bases from J, with 12 bases between. The CDR3 sequence is CASSDRQLEDTQYF. The CDR3 bases are TGTGCCAGCAGTGATCGACAGTTGGAAGATACGCAGTATTTT. Combining the CDR3 with reference TRBV2 and TRBJ2-3 gives the whole variable domain EPEVTQTPSHQVTQMGQEVILRCVPISNHLYFYWYRQILGQKVEFLVSFYNNEISEKSEIFDDQFSVERPDGSNFTLKIRSTKLEDSAMYFCASSDRQLEDTQYFGPGTRLTVL.

This chain links TRBV7-9 with TRBJ2-5; 8 bases map to TRBD1. This CDR3 has 14 amino acids. After removal of 5 bases from V and 2 bases from J, the junction contained 4 bases not matched to a gene. The V gene's germline CDR1 is SEHNR and CDR2 FQNEAQ (reference sequence). As DNA, the CDR3 is TGTGCCAGCAGCACCGGGACAGGTCAAGAGACCCAGTACTTC. This gives the protein CASSTGTGQETQYF.

The chain recombines TRBV28 with TRBJ1-4, with TRBD1 as a possible D gene (6 bases). Between the trimmed V and J ends, which lost 5 bases and 2 bases, there was a span of 9 bases. Looked up from germline, CDR1 is MDHEN and CDR2 is SYDVKM. CDR3 length: 14 residues. Here the CDR3 DNA reads TGTGCCAGCAGTGAGGGGGGCACTAATGAAAAACTGTTTTTT. This encodes CASSEGGTNEKLFF.

The rearrangement links TRBV27 to TRBJ1-5; no firm D call. With 0 bases removed from V and 11 bases from J, the gap between germline ends came to 11 bases. CDR1 and CDR2 (germline): MNHEY, SMNVEV (reference sequence). The CDR3 loop spans 13 amino acids. The CDR3 nucleotides read TGTGCCAGCAGTTTATCGCCAGGCCAGGCCCAGCATTTT. Its translation: CASSLSPGQAQHF.

This clone was observed once. The V gene is TRBV7-8, the J gene TRBJ1-1; no definite D call. Deletions cut 5 bases from V and 1 base from J, with 8 bases between. This CDR3 has 13 residues. Germline CDR1 and CDR2: SGHVS and FQNEAQ. CDR3 coding DNA: TGTGCCAGCAGCATCTCGCGGAACACTGAAGCTTTCTTT. It is translated as CASSISRNTEAFF.

The V call is TRBV28, the J call TRBJ1-2, with D possibly matching TRBD1 (5 bases). Per the germline V gene, CDR1 is MDHEN and CDR2 is SYDVKM. The CDR3 contains 14 residues. The V gene lost 6 bases and the J gene lost 3 bases, with 14 bases spanning the gap. In nucleotides, the CDR3 is TGTGCCAGCAGCCCGACAGTGAGGCACTATGGCTACACCTTC. Translated: CASSPTVRHYGYTF.

V gene TRBV4-3 combines with J gene TRBJ2-1; the match to TRBD2 covers 9 bases. J gave up 9 bases and V 0 bases, and 15 bases lay outside the gene matches. The CDR3 is 18 residues long. Germline V gene lookup returns CDR1 LGHNA and CDR2 YSLEER. CDR3 loop: CASSQDGPAGGPLGEQFF. The CDR3 DNA sequence: TGCGCCAGCAGCCAAGATGGTCCAGCGGGGGGCCCCTTGGGTGAGCAGTTCTTC.

This clone was found once. The chain joins TRBV9 to TRBJ2-2; D is ambiguous. V was cut by 0 bases and J by 6 bases, with 9 bases left in between. Germline values: CDR1 SGDLS, CDR2 YYNGEE. The CDR3 length is 14 residues. CDR3 loop: CASSVDPYPGELFF. The CDR3 bases are TGTGCCAGCAGCGTAGATCCCTACCCCGGGGAGCTGTTTTTT.

The chain is built from TRBV6-1 and TRBJ2-2, with TRBD1 as a possible D gene (5 bases). With 6 bases removed from V and 3 bases from J, the gap between germline ends came to 20 bases. The CDR3 runs to 17 residues. Germline V gene data show CDR1 as MNHNS and CDR2 as SASEGT. CDR3 DNA sequence: TGTGCCAGCAGAGAAATCGTCAGGGCTATGGACACCGGGGAGCTGTTTTTT. Its protein product is CASREIVRAMDTGELFF.

The chain has TRBV15 and TRBJ2-7; D perhaps matches TRBD1 (6 bases). V was trimmed by 0 bases and J by 6 bases, leaving 18 bases between them. There are 16 residues in the CDR3. Germline V gene lookup returns CDR1 LNHNV and CDR2 YYDKDF (reference sequence). The DNA of the CDR3 is TGTGCCACCAGCAGAGATAGAGACAGGTTGTTCCGCGAGCAGTACTTC. Its translation: CATSRDRDRLFREQYF.

This chain connects TRBV6-1 to TRBJ1-2; D not certain. Germline V CDR1 and CDR2: MNHNS, SASEGT. The CDR3 consists of 15 residues. V lost 3 bases to trimming and J lost 7 bases, with 18 bases between them. The CDR3 DNA reads TGTGCCAGCAGTGATCTAGGGTCTACCACGGGTGGCTACACCTTC. The encoded protein is CASSDLGSTTGGYTF.

The J gene is TRBJ1-1, the V gene TRBV7-8; a weak D match, TRBD1 (5 bases). This CDR3 has 15 amino acids. V was pared by 5 bases and J by 0 bases, with 13 bases between. Germline lookup yields CDR1 SGHVS and CDR2 FQNEAQ. The CDR3 DNA sequence: TGTGCCAGCAGCCCCGGAGCAGGGATGAACACTGAAGCTTTCTTT. Amino acids: CASSPGAGMNTEAFF. The whole variable domain, filled in from reference TRBV7-8 and TRBJ1-1, reads GAGVSQSPRYKVAKRGQDVALRCDPISGHVSLFWYQQALGQGPEFLTYFQNEAQLDKSGLPSDRFFAERPEGSVSTLKIQRTQQEDSAVYLCASSPGAGMNTEAFFGQGTRLTVV.

The J gene is TRBJ2-1, the V gene TRBV6-5; 8 bases line up with TRBD2. Germline CDR1 and CDR2: MNHEY and SVGAGI. The CDR3 length is 16 residues. After removal of 0 bases from V and 2 bases from J, the junction contained 3 bases not matched to a gene. The CDR3 DNA is TGTGCCAGCAGTTACTCGAGTAGCGGGGCCTACAATGAGCAGTTCTTC. It translates to CASSYSSSGAYNEQFF.

This chain connects TRBV5-1 to TRBJ2-2; 12 positions agree with TRBD2. Germline V gene lookup returns CDR1 SGHRS and CDR2 YFSETQ. Trimming removed 4 bases from V and 0 bases from J; junction bases left unmatched: 13. This CDR3 has 20 amino acids. The CDR3 reads CASSVTLAGGRRANTGELFF. CDR3 in DNA: TGCGCCAGCAGCGTTACACTAGCGGGGGGCCGAAGAGCGAACACCGGGGAGCTGTTTTTT. The whole variable domain, filled in from reference TRBV5-1 and TRBJ2-2, reads KAGVTQTPRYLIKTRGQQVTLSCSPISGHRSVSWYQQTPGQGLQFLFEYFSETQRNKGNFPGRFSGRQFSNSRSEMNVSTLELGDSALYLCASSVTLAGGRRANTGELFFGEGSRLTVL.

V gene TRBV30 combines with J gene TRBJ1-6, with D hard to call. The CDR3 loop spans 17 amino acids. Per germline, CDR1 GTSNPN and CDR2 SVGIG (reference sequence). Trimming shortened V by 0 bases and J by 2 bases, and 14 bases separated the two germline ends. CDR3 DNA: TGTGCCTGGAGTGTACTTTCAGGAGCGGCCTATAATTCACCCCTCCACTTT. Residues: CAWSVLSGAAYNSPLHF.

This clone was counted once. The chain is built from TRBV30 and TRBJ2-3; D call uncertain. Looked up from germline, CDR1 is GTSNPN and CDR2 is SVGIG (reference sequence). This CDR3 is built from 14 residues. Trimming stripped 3 bases from V and 0 bases from J, with 10 bases between. The CDR3 coding sequence is TGTGCCTGGAGACCCCTTACTAGCACAGATACGCAGTATTTT. This translates into CAWRPLTSTDTQYF.